A single sample gave rise to the 32 T cell receptor beta chains below, sequenced in a study of response to subunit inactivated influenza vaccine. TCRdb used MiXCR to reprocess the RT-PCR reads, holding one entry per CDR3 protein. This sample has about 540,000 distinct CDR3 sequences, with 14% found just once. The material was PBMCs from blood, obtained about 11 days after vaccination. Source of these receptors: a man aged 50-60 years who received an inactivated influenza vaccine.

The J gene is TRBJ2-1, the V gene TRBV12-3 or TRBV12-4; perhaps TRBD1 as D (6 bases). The germline V and J ends were trimmed by 5 bases and 4 bases, with 18 bases remaining between them. The CDR3 spans 16 residues. CDR3 sequence reads: CASSPNLGQRYNEQFF. The CDR3 region has the DNA TGTGCCAGCAGTCCCAACTTAGGACAGAGATACAATGAGCAGTTCTTC.

A few counts support this clonotype. The chain carries TRBV18 and TRBJ2-7; D perhaps matches TRBD1 (5 bases). The germline V gene has CDR1 KGHSH and CDR2 LQKENI. This CDR3 has 15 amino acids. Trimming shortened V by 0 bases and J by 5 bases, and 14 bases separated the two germline ends. CDR3 protein: CASSPPGSGIDEQYF. As DNA, the CDR3 is TGTGCCAGCTCACCACCGGGTTCAGGGATCGACGAGCAGTACTTC.

V gene TRBV6-5 combines with J gene TRBJ2-2; 8 bases agree with TRBD2. There are 16 residues in the CDR3. Per the germline V gene, CDR1 is MNHEY and CDR2 is SVGAGI. Germline trimming cut 0 bases from V and 6 bases from J; bases unmatched to any gene: 6. The CDR3 sequence is CASSYSDGRAPGELFF. DNA of the CDR3: TGTGCCAGCAGTTACTCCGACGGGAGGGCCCCCGGGGAGCTGTTTTTT.

The V and J genes are TRBV7-9 and TRBJ2-5; possible D gene TRBD1, 5 bases. The CDR3 runs 15 residues. Germline assignment: CDR1 SEHNR and CDR2 FQNEAQ (reference sequence). Trimming shortened V by 5 bases and J by 4 bases, and 17 bases separated the two germline ends. The CDR3 is CASSPEAGKGETQYF. DNA for the CDR3: TGTGCCAGCAGCCCAGAGGCAGGGAAGGGAGAGACCCAGTACTTC.

This clonotype turned up a few times. The genes are TRBV6-6 and TRBJ2-7; TRBD1 aligns across 7 bases. The CDR3 has 13 amino acids. Losses at the gene ends were 8 bases for V and 2 bases for J; bases not matched to a gene: 6. Germline CDR1 and CDR2: MNHNY and SVGAGI (reference sequence). CDR3 sequence: CASGTVYPYEQYF. For the CDR3, the DNA is TGTGCCAGCGGGACAGTGTACCCCTACGAGCAGTACTTC.

This clonotype was seen many times. The gene calls are TRBV15 and TRBJ1-2; D gene ambiguous. This CDR3 has 13 residues. CDR1 and CDR2 (germline): LNHNV, YYDKDF (reference sequence). The V end lost 0 bases, the J end lost 8 bases, and 10 bases lay between the germline ends. CDR3 in DNA: TGTGCCACCAGCAGAGATCGGGCCGGCGGCTACACCTTC. It is translated as CATSRDRAGGYTF.

This clonotype came up a few times. This chain joins TRBV4-1 and TRBJ2-7; D not resolved. Germline loops: CDR1 MGHRA, CDR2 YSYEKL. V dropped 0 bases and J dropped 7 bases, with 13 bases sitting between them. This CDR3 is 14 amino acids long. The chain's CDR3 is CASSQDSGPLEQYF. The CDR3 DNA follows: TGCGCCAGCAGCCAAGATTCCGGACCTCTAGAGCAGTACTTC.

The gene calls are TRBV6-1 and TRBJ2-2; 9 bases map to TRBD2. With V trimmed by 10 bases and J by 5 bases, 11 bases remained unmatched. The germline gives CDR1 MNHNS, CDR2 SASEGT. There are 15 residues in the CDR3. CDR3 region: CATRTGLARTGELFF. The CDR3 nucleotides read TGTGCCACCCGAACCGGACTAGCGAGGACCGGGGAGCTGTTTTTT.

This clonotype was recorded at least ten times. The rearrangement links TRBV29-1 to TRBJ2-7; 7 nucleotides match TRBD2. This CDR3 is 15 amino acids long. The V gene end was trimmed by 4 bases and the J gene end by 1 base; junction bases not matched to a gene: 10. CDR1 and CDR2 from the germline V gene are SQVTM and ANQGSEA. CDR3 in DNA: TGCAGCGTTGGCCTAGCGGAGTCCCTATCCTACGAGCAGTACTTC. Residues: CSVGLAESLSYEQYF.

This chain uses TRBV27 with TRBJ2-5; 8 bases are shared with TRBD1. The ends lost 6 bases at V and 5 bases at J; junction bases unmatched: 2. The CDR3 is 12 residues long. Germline CDR1 is MNHEY and CDR2 is SMNVEV (reference sequence). The CDR3 loop is CASRDRVETQYF. In DNA form, the CDR3 reads TGTGCCAGCAGGGACAGGGTGGAGACCCAGTACTTC.

The rearrangement links TRBV13 to TRBJ1-4; 7 bases fit TRBD1. CDR1 is PRHDT, CDR2 FYEKMQ, per germline (reference sequence). The CDR3 runs 15 residues. V lost 6 bases to trimming and J lost 6 bases; unmatched junction nucleotides: 10. CDR3 loop: CASRKRGTAHEKLFF. The CDR3 DNA sequence: TGTGCCAGCAGAAAAAGGGGGACAGCTCATGAAAAACTGTTTTTT.

V is TRBV5-8 and J is TRBJ2-2; no clear D. Trimming shortened V by 5 bases and J by 0 bases, and 14 bases separated the two germline ends. The germline V gene encodes CDR1 SGHTS and CDR2 YDEGEE. The CDR3 totals 16 residues. DNA of the CDR3: TGTGCCAGCAGTTTTCAGCTAATAACGAACACCGGGGAGCTGTTTTTT. This gives the protein CASSFQLITNTGELFF.

The rearrangement joins TRBV18 to TRBJ2-1, with D possibly matching TRBD1 (6 bases). This CDR3 has 17 amino acids. V lost 4 bases to trimming and J lost 8 bases, with 24 bases between them. Per germline, CDR1 KGHSH and CDR2 LQKENI. The CDR3 sequence: CASSRNRETGTCYEQFF. In nucleotides, the CDR3 is TGTGCCAGCTCACGTAACAGGGAAACGGGTACTTGCTATGAGCAGTTCTTC.

This clonotype has a handful of counts. J is TRBJ1-1 and V is TRBV9; D is unresolved. Deletions cut 0 bases from V and 7 bases from J, with 13 bases between. The CDR3 runs to 14 residues. The germline V gene encodes CDR1 SGDLS and CDR2 YYNGEE. The CDR3: CASSVGQSLGEAFF. CDR3 coding DNA: TGTGCCAGCAGCGTAGGCCAGAGCCTGGGTGAAGCTTTCTTT. Combining the CDR3 with reference TRBV9 and TRBJ1-1 gives the whole variable domain DSGVTQTPKHLITATGQRVTLRCSPRSGDLSVYWYQQSLDQGLQFLIQYYNGEERAKGNILERFSAQQFPDLHSELNLSSLELGDSALYFCASSVGQSLGEAFFGQGTRLTVV.

This clonotype was observed at least ten times. The V call is TRBV7-9, the J call TRBJ1-3; tentative D call: TRBD1 (6 bases). Trimming cost V 5 bases and J 0 bases, with 11 bases left between them. The CDR3 length is 15 residues. Germline-derived CDR1 and CDR2 are SEHNR and FQNEAQ (reference sequence). DNA of the CDR3: TGTGCCAGCAGCCCAAGGGGGTTCTCTGGAAACACCATATATTTT. Encoded protein: CASSPRGFSGNTIYF. The full variable domain, rest sourced from reference TRBV7-9 and TRBJ1-3, is DTGVSQNPRHKITKRGQNVTFRCDPISEHNRLYWYRQTLGQGPEFLTYFQNEAQLEKSRLLSDRFSAERPKGSFSTLEIQRTEQGDSAMYLCASSPRGFSGNTIYFGEGSWLTVV.

This clonotype was observed a few times. The V call is TRBV15, the J call TRBJ2-5; D might be TRBD1 or TRBD2, each matching 6 bases. Germline loops: CDR1 LNHNV, CDR2 YYDKDF (reference sequence). The CDR3 length is 14 residues. The V end lost 9 bases, the J end lost 4 bases, and 18 bases lay between the germline ends. The CDR3 sequence: CATGRRGAPETQYF. Written as DNA, the CDR3 is TGTGCCACGGGAAGAAGGGGGGCCCCAGAGACCCAGTACTTC.

This clonotype was seen a handful of times. V and J are TRBV4-3 and TRBJ1-6; D remains ambiguous. The V and J ends lost 0 bases and 2 bases respectively, with 5 bases between them. This CDR3 is built from 15 residues. Germline values: CDR1 LGHNA, CDR2 YSLEER. CDR3 in amino acids: CASSQDWTYNSPLHF. The CDR3 DNA sequence: TGCGCCAGCAGCCAAGATTGGACCTATAATTCACCCCTCCACTTT.

This clonotype appeared many times. The chain uses TRBV3-1 and TRBJ2-4; 14 bases fit TRBD2. Germline CDR1 LGHDT, CDR2 YNNKEL (reference sequence). CDR3 length: 18 amino acids. With V trimmed by 2 bases and J by 6 bases, 9 bases remained unmatched. The CDR3 nucleotides read TGTGCCAGCAGCCAAATACTTCCCGGGACTAGCGGGAGAAACATTCAGTACTTC. This gives the protein CASSQILPGTSGRNIQYF. The full variable domain, with the rest looked up from reference TRBV3-1 and TRBJ2-4, is DTAVSQTPKYLVTQMGNDKSIKCEQNLGHDTMYWYKQDSKKFLKIMFSYNNKELIINETVPNRFSPKSPDKAHLNLHINSLELGDSAVYFCASSQILPGTSGRNIQYFGAGTRLSVL.

This clonotype came up a few times. V and J are TRBV7-3 and TRBJ2-7; D might be TRBD2 (5 bases). Trimming took off 3 bases at V and 6 bases at J, with 15 bases between the two ends. Germline V lookup: CDR1 SGHTA, CDR2 FQGTGA. The CDR3 contains 14 residues. The chain's CDR3 is CASSLRVGSIEQYF. The CDR3 DNA sequence: TGTGCCAGCAGCTTGAGGGTGGGGTCTATCGAGCAGTACTTC.

The chain uses TRBV12-3 or TRBV12-4 and TRBJ2-3; the match to TRBD2 covers 8 bases. The V and J ends lost 5 bases and 0 bases, in that order; junction bases with no gene match: 4. The CDR3 is 15 residues long. In nucleotides, the CDR3 is TGTGCCAGCAGTGACGGGACTAGAAGCACAGATACGCAGTATTTT. It is translated as CASSDGTRSTDTQYF.

This clonotype was counted between two and nine times. This sequence joins TRBV20-1 and TRBJ2-1, with 11 bases matching TRBD2. This CDR3 comprises 19 residues. Germline values: CDR1 DFQATT, CDR2 SNEGSKA (reference sequence). V was pared by 0 bases and J by 3 bases, with 13 bases of the junction left unmatched. The CDR3 loop is CSARDLGGGTSGFYNEQFF. The CDR3 DNA follows: TGCAGTGCTAGAGACCTGGGCGGGGGGACTAGCGGTTTCTACAATGAGCAGTTCTTC.

This chain links TRBV9 with TRBJ2-7; the D is unclear. V shed 4 bases and J shed 6 bases, with 14 bases lying between them. The CDR3 loop spans 13 amino acids. Germline V gene sequence: CDR1 SGDLS, CDR2 YYNGEE. CDR3 in amino acids: CASSPKLEGEQYF. The CDR3 coding sequence is TGTGCCAGCAGCCCTAAACTGGAAGGCGAGCAGTACTTC. The variable domain in full, completed from reference TRBV9 and TRBJ2-7, reads DSGVTQTPKHLITATGQRVTLRCSPRSGDLSVYWYQQSLDQGLQFLIQYYNGEERAKGNILERFSAQQFPDLHSELNLSSLELGDSALYFCASSPKLEGEQYFGPGTRLTVT.

A few counts support this clonotype. The rearrangement uses TRBV10-3 and TRBJ2-1; D may be TRBD2 (5 bases). This CDR3 is built from 14 residues. Per the germline V gene, CDR1 is ENHRY and CDR2 is SYGVKD. Trimming stripped 8 bases from V and 2 bases from J, with 13 bases between. The CDR3 DNA reads TGTGCCATCGGTGGCGCGGAGGCCTACAATGAGCAGTTCTTC. It translates to CAIGGAEAYNEQFF.

The chain combines TRBV28 with TRBJ1-6; D uncertain. Germline assignment: CDR1 MDHEN and CDR2 SYDVKM. The V end lost 6 bases, the J end lost 4 bases, and 10 bases lay between the germline ends. The CDR3 loop spans 14 amino acids. The CDR3 DNA sequence: TGTGCCAGCAGCCCCCCGTCTTATAATTCACCCCTCCACTTT. It encodes CASSPPSYNSPLHF.

This clonotype appeared many times. The chain couples TRBV7-8 to TRBJ2-7; 7 bases map to TRBD1. Germline V gene sequence: CDR1 SGHVS, CDR2 FQNEAQ. The CDR3 spans 14 residues. J was trimmed by 3 bases and V by 4 bases; bases with no gene match: 6. DNA for the CDR3: TGTGCCAGCAGCTATGGGACAGCGCGCTACGAGCAGTACTTC. It yields the protein CASSYGTARYEQYF.

In its sample, this clonotype was seen a few times. The chain is built from TRBV4-3 and TRBJ1-6; D unclear. V was clipped by 1 base and J by 2 bases, with 9 bases between them. Germline CDR1 LGHNA, CDR2 YSLEER. This CDR3 has 16 amino acids. The CDR3 spells CASSQGLSTYNSPLHF. In nucleotides, the CDR3 is TGCGCCAGCAGCCAAGGACTATCTACCTATAATTCACCCCTCCACTTT.

Concerning this clonotype itself: A much more abundant neighbour one base away suggests this may be a read error. This rearrangement joins TRBV6-1 to TRBJ2-5; 11 nucleotides agree with TRBD2. Germline assignment: CDR1 MNHNS and CDR2 SASEGT. This CDR3 has 15 amino acids. The CDR3 is CAGSELAGVGETQYF. The CDR3 coding sequence is TGTGCCGGCAGCGAACTAGCGGGAGTTGGGGAGACCCAGTACTTC.

V and J are TRBV20-1 and TRBJ2-2; no definite D call. CDR1 is DFQATT, CDR2 SNEGSKA, per germline (reference sequence). CDR3 size: 14 residues. V lost 0 bases to trimming and J lost 1 base, with 6 bases between them. The CDR3 region has the DNA TGCAGTGCTAGAGAGAGCGAGAACACCGGGGAGCTGTTTTTT. Translation gives CSARESENTGELFF.

This clonotype was counted between two and nine times. The V call is TRBV7-9, the J call TRBJ2-5; 10 bases map to TRBD2. V shed 4 bases and J 1 base; nucleotides not matched to a gene: 3. This CDR3 is 15 amino acids long. The germline CDR1 and CDR2 sequences are SEHNR and FQNEAQ (reference sequence). CDR3 sequence reads: CASSSSGSLQETQYF. In DNA form, the CDR3 reads TGTGCCAGCAGCTCTAGCGGGAGCCTCCAAGAGACCCAGTACTTC.

The chain employs TRBV20-1 and TRBJ2-2; 9 bases line up with TRBD1. CDR3 length: 14 residues. After removal of 7 bases from V and 2 bases from J, the junction contained 5 bases not matched to a gene. Germline CDR1 and CDR2: DFQATT and SNEGSKA (reference sequence). The CDR3 DNA reads as TGCAGTGTTCCGGGACAGGGAAACACCGGGGAGCTGTTTTTT. Its translation: CSVPGQGNTGELFF.

The DNA for the CDR3 is TGCGCCAGCAGCTCAGGGGACAGCCAAAATTCACCCCTCCACTTT. Protein product: CASSSGDSQNSPLHF. The gene calls are TRBV5-1 and TRBJ1-6; TRBD1 agrees at 7 bases. V shed 3 bases and J 7 bases; nucleotides not matched to a gene: 7. Per germline, CDR1 SGHRS and CDR2 YFSETQ. The length of the CDR3 is 15 residues. Complete variable domain (other parts from reference TRBV5-1 and TRBJ1-6): KAGVTQTPRYLIKTRGQQVTLSCSPISGHRSVSWYQQTPGQGLQFLFEYFSETQRNKGNFPGRFSGRQFSNSRSEMNVSTLELGDSALYLCASSSGDSQNSPLHFGNGTRLTVT.

CDR3 sequence reads: CASSRRGVIAGTDTQYF. The CDR3 nucleotides are TGTGCCAGCAGCCGTCGGGGTGTGATAGCGGGCACAGATACGCAGTATTTT. The J gene is TRBJ2-3, the V gene TRBV7-9; tentative D call: TRBD2 (6 bases). Deletions cut 5 bases from V and 1 base from J, with 19 bases between. Germline V gene lookup returns CDR1 SEHNR and CDR2 FQNEAQ (reference sequence). The CDR3 is made up of 17 amino acids.